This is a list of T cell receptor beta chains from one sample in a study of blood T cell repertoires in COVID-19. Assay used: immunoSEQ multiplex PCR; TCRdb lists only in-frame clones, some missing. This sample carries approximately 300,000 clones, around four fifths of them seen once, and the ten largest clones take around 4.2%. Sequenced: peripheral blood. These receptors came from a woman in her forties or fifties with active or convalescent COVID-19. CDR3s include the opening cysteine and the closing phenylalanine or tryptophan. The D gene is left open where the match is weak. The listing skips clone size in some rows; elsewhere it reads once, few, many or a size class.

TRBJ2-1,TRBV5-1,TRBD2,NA,CASSFVAGVGNEQFF,TGCGCCAGCAGCTTCGTAGCGGGAGTGGGGAATGAGCAGTTCTTC
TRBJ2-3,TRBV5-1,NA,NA,CASSLTGEGTDTQYF,TGCGCCAGCAGCCTCACGGGAGAGGGCACAGATACGCAGTATTTT
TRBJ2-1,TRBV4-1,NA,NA,CASSQVPSLSYNEQFF,TGCGCCAGCAGCCAAGTCCCCAGTCTTTCCTACAATGAGCAGTTCTTC
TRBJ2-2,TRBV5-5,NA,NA,CASSWIGDTGELFF,TGTGCCAGCAGCTGGATAGGGGACACCGGGGAGCTGTTTTTT
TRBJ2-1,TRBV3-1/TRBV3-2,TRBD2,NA,CASSQDTGGSWNEQFF,TGTGCCAGCAGCCAAGATACGGGAGGGTCGTGGAATGAGCAGTTCTTC
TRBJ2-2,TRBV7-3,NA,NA,CASSSSPRGNTGELFF,TGTGCCAGCAGCTCAAGTCCCAGGGGGAACACCGGGGAGCTGTTTTTT
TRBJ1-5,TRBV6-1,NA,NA,CASSEADFYFRDQPQHF,TGTGCCAGCAGTGAAGCTGACTTTTATTTCCGGGATCAGCCCCAGCATTTT
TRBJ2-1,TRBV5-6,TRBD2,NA,CASSLVTSGDYNEQFF,TGTGCCAGCAGCTTGGTCACTAGCGGAGACTACAATGAGCAGTTCTTC
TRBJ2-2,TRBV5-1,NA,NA,CASSFSGIGTGELFF,TGCGCCAGCAGCTTTTCAGGTATCGGCACCGGGGAGCTGTTTTTT
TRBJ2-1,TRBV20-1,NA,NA,CSAKRDEQFF,TGCAGTGCAAAGAGGGATGAGCAGTTCTTC
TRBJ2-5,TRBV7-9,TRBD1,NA,CASSARQGWETQYF,TGTGCCAGCAGCGCACGACAGGGTTGGGAGACCCAGTACTTC
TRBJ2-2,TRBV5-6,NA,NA,CASSFLGAGGELFF,TGTGCCAGCAGCTTTCTGGGGGCCGGCGGGGAGCTGTTTTTT
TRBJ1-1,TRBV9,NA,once,CASSVVSGDYTEAFF,TGTGCCAGCAGCGTAGTGAGCGGAGATTACACTGAAGCTTTCTTT
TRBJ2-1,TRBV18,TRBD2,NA,CASSPPTSGSAGEQFF,TGTGCCAGCTCACCACCGACTAGCGGGAGTGCGGGCGAGCAGTTCTTC
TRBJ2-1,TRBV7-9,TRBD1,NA,CASSASRQGDEQFF,TGTGCCAGCAGCGCAAGTCGACAGGGGGATGAGCAGTTCTTC
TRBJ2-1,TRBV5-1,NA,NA,CASSPLIIQTGSNEQFF,TGCGCCAGCAGCCCTCTCATAATTCAAACAGGATCCAATGAGCAGTTCTTC
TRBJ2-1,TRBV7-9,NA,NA,CASRPPPRGLSYNEQFF,TGTGCCAGCAGGCCACCCCCTAGGGGGTTGTCATACAATGAGCAGTTCTTC
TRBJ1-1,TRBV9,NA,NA,CASSAWTGGLVEAFF,TGTGCCAGCAGCGCCTGGACGGGGGGTCTTGTTGAAGCTTTCTTT
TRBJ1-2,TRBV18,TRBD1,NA,CASSPRTGFYGYTF,TGTGCCAGCTCACCACGGACAGGGTTCTATGGCTACACCTTC
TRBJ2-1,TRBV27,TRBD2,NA,CASSSSASGGLSYNEQFF,TGTGCCAGCAGTTCCTCGGCTAGCGGAGGGCTCTCCTACAATGAGCAGTTCTTC
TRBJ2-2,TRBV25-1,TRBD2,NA,CASSESLGLGTGELFF,TGTGCCAGCAGTGAATCGCTGGGACTAGGAACCGGGGAGCTGTTTTTT
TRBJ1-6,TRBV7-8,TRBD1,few,CASSLPRQGLAPLHF,TGTGCCAGCAGCTTACCGAGACAGGGGTTAGCACCCCTCCACTTT
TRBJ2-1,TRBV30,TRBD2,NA,CAWSVVGASGIYNEQFF,TGTGCCTGGAGTGTAGTGGGGGCTAGCGGGATCTACAATGAGCAGTTCTTC
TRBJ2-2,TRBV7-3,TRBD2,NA,CASSRAGAGTGELFF,TGTGCCAGCAGCAGGGCGGGAGCGGGCACCGGGGAGCTGTTTTTT